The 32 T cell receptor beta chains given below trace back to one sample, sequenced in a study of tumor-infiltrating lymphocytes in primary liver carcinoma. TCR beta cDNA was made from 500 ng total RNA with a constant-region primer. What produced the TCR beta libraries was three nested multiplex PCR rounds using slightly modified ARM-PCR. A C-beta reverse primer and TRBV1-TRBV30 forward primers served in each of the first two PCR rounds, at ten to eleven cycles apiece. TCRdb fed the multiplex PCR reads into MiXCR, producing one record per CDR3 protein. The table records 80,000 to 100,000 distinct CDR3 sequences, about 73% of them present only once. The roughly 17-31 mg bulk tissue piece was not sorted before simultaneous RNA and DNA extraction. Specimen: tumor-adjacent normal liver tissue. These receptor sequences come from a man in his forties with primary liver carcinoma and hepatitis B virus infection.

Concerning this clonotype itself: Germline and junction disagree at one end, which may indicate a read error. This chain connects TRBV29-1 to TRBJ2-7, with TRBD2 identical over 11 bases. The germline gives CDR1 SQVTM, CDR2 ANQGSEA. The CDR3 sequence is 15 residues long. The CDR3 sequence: CSIEAPLAGGYEQYF. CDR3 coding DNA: TGCAGCATTGAAGCCCCGCTAGCGGGAGGCTACGAGCAGTACTTC.

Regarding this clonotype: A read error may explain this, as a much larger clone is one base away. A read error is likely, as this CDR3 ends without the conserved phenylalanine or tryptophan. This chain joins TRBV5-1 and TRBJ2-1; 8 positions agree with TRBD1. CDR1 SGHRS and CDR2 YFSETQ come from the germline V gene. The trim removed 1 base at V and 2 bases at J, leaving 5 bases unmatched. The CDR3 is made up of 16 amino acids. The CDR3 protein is CASSLLGTGTYNEQFS. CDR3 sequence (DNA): TGCGCCAGCAGCTTGTTAGGGACAGGAACCTACAATGAGCAGTTCTCC.

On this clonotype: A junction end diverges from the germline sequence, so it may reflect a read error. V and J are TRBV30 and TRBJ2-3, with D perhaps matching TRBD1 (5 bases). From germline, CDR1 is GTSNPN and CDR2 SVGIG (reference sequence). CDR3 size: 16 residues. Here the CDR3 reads CAGKGNRSPSIDTQYF. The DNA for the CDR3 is TGTGCCGGGAAGGGGAACAGGAGCCCAAGCATAGATACGCAGTATTTT.

DNA for the CDR3: TGTGCCAGTAGTGACTCCAGCGGGAGGAACGAGCAGTACTTC. This codes for CASSDSSGRNEQYF. The V and J genes are TRBV19 and TRBJ2-7; 9 positions agree with TRBD2. The germline V gene encodes CDR1 LNHDA and CDR2 SQIVND (reference sequence). After removal of 5 bases from V and 5 bases from J, the junction contained 7 bases not matched to a gene. This CDR3 is 14 amino acids long.

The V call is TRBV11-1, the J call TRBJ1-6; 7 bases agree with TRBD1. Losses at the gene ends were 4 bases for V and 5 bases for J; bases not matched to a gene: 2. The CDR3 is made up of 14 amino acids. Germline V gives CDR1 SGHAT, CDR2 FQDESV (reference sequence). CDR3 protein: CASSYRGNNSPLHF. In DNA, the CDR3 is TGTGCCAGCAGCTACAGGGGAAATAATTCACCCCTCCACTTT.

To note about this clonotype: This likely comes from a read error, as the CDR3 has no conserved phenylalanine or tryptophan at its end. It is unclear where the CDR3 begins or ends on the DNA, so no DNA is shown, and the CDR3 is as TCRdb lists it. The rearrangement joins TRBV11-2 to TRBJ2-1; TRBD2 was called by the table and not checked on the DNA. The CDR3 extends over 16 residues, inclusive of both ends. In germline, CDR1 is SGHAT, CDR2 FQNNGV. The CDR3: CAYRYSSTSGRGGGFS.

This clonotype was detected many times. Here the CDR3 reads CASSSSTGVAETQYF. CDR3 coding DNA: TGTGCCAGCAGCTCTAGCACAGGGGTGGCGGAGACCCAGTACTTC. This chain joins TRBV7-8 and TRBJ2-5; 7 bases match TRBD1. CDR1 and CDR2 (germline): SGHVS, FQNEAQ. Trimming removed 4 bases from V and 5 bases from J; junction bases left unmatched: 10. This CDR3 is 15 amino acids long.

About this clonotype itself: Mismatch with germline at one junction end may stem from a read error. In nucleotides, the CDR3 is TGTGCCAGCGATCGGGACAAAAACAATGAGCAGCTCTTC. Translated: CASDRDKNNEQLF. The rearrangement uses TRBV5-4 and TRBJ2-1; possibly TRBD1 for D (6 bases). The CDR3 runs 13 residues. Germline values: CDR1 SGHNT, CDR2 YYREEE (reference sequence).

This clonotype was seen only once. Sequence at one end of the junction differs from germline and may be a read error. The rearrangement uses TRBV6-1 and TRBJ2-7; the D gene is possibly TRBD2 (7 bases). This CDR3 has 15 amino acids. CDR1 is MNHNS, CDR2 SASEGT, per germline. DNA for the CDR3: TGTGCCATCAGTGAAGAGGCGGGGGCTAGCTACAAGCAGTACTTC. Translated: CAISEEAGASYKQYF.

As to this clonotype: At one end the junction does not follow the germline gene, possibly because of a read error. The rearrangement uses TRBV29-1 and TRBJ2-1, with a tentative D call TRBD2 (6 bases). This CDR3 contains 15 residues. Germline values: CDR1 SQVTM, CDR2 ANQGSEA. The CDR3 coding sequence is TGCAGCGTCCGCCTACGGGAGAAGTCCTACAACGAGCAGTTCTTC. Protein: CSVRLREKSYNEQFF.

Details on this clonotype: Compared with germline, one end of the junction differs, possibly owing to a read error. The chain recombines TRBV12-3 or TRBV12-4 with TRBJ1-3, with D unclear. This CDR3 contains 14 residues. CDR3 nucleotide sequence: TGTGCCGGCAGTTTAGTGACGTGGGAAAACACCATATATTTT. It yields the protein CAGSLVTWENTIYF.

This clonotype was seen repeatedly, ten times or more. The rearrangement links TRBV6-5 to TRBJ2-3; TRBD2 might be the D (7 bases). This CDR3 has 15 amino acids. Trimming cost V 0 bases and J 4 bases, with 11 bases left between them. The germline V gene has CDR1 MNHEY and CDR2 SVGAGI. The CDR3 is CASSYSGGGADTQYF. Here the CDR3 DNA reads TGTGCCAGCAGTTACTCGGGAGGGGGGGCAGATACGCAGTATTTT.

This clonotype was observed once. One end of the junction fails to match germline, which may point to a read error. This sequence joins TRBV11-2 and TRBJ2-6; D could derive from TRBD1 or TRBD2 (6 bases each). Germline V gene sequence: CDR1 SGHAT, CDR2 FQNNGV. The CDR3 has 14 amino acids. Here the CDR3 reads CASGPTWGANVLTF. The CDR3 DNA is TGTGCCAGCGGCCCGACATGGGGGGCCAACGTCCTTACTTTC.

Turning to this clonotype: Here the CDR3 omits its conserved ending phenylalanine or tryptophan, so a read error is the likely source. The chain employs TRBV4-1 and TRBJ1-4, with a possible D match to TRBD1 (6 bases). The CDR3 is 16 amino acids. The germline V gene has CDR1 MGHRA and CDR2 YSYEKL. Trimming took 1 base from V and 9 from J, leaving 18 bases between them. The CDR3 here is CASSQGPGAGAQKLFI. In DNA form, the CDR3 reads TGCGCCAGCAGCCAAGGGCCGGGGGCAGGGGCACAAAAACTGTTTATT.

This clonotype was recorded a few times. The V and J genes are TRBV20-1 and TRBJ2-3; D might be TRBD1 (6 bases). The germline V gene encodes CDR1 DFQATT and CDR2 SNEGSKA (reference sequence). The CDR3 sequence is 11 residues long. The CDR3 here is CSAGVTDTQYF. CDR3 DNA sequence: TGCAGCGCAGGGGTCACAGATACGCAGTATTTT.

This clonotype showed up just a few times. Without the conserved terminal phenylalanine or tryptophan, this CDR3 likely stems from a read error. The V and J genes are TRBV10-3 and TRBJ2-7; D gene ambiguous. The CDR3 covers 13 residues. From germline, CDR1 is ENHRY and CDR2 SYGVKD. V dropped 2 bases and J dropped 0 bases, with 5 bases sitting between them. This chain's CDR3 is CAISETTSYEQYL. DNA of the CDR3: TGTGCCATCAGTGAGACCACCTCCTACGAGCAGTACCTC.

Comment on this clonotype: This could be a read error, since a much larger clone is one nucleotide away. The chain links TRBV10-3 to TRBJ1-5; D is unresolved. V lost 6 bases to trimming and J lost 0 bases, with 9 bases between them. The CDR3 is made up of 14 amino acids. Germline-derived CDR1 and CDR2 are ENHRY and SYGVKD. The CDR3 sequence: CAISPLRSNQPQHF. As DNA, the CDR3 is TGTGCCATCAGCCCCCTTCGTAGCAATCAGCCCCAGCATTTT.

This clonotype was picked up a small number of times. The CDR3 protein is CASSQWDGSYEQYF. CDR3 DNA: TGCGCCAGCAGCCAATGGGACGGCTCCTACGAGCAGTACTTC. This sequence joins TRBV4-1 and TRBJ2-7; either TRBD1 or TRBD2 may supply D (5 bases each). Germline CDR1 reads MGHRA; CDR2 reads YSYEKL. The CDR3 contains 14 residues. Trimming removed 2 bases at V and 0 bases at J, with 8 bases between.

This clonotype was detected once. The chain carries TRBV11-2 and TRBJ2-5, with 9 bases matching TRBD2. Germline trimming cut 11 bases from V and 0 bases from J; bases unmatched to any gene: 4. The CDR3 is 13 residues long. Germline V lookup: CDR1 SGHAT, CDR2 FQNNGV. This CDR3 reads CAGAGGDQETQYF. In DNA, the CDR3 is TGTGCCGGTGCGGGGGGGGACCAAGAGACCCAGTACTTC.

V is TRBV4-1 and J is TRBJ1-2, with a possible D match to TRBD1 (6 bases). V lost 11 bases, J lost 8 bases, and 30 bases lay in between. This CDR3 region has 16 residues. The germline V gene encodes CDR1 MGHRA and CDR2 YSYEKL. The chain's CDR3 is CACSPRTAGGSRGYTF. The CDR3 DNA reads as TGCGCCTGTAGCCCACGGACAGCGGGTGGTTCTAGAGGCTACACCTTC.

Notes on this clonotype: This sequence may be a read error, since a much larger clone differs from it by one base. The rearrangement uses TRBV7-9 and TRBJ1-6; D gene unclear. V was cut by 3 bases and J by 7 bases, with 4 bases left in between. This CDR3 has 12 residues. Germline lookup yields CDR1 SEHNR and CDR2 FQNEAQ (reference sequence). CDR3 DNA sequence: TGTGCCAGCAGCTTTCTCAATTCACCCCTCCACTTT. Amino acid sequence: CASSFLNSPLHF.

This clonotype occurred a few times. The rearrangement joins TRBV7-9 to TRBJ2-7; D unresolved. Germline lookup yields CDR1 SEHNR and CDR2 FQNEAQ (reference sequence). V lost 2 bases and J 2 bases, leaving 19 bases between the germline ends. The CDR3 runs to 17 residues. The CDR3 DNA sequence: TGTGCCAGCAGCTTAAATTCAGGCCTCATGCACACCTACGAGCAGTACTTC. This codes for CASSLNSGLMHTYEQYF.

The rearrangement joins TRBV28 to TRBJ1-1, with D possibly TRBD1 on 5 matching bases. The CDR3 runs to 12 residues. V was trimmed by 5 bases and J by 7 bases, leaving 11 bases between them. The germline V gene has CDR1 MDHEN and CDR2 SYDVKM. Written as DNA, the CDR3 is TGTGCCAGCAGTGTAAGGGACTTTGAAGCTTTCTTT. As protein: CASSVRDFEAFF.

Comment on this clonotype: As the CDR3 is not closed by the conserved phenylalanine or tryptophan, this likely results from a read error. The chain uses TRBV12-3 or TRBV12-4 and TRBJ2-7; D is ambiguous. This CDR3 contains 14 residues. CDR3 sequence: CGSSAGVSGHEQYL. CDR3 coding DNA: TGTGGCAGCAGTGCTGGAGTTTCAGGCCACGAGCAGTACCTC.

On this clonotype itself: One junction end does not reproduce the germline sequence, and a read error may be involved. CDR3 in DNA: TGCAGCGCTAGACTTGATTACGAGCTGTATTTC. Its protein is CSARLDYELYF. The chain is built from TRBV29-1 and TRBJ2-7; unclear D gene. Germline CDR1 is SQVTM and CDR2 is ANQGSEA. There are 11 residues in the CDR3.

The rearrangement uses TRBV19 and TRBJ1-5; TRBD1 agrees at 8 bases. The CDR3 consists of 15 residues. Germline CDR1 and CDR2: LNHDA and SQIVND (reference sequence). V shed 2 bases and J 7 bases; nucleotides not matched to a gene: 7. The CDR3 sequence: CASSITGTGGQPQHF. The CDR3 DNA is TGTGCCAGTAGTATAACGGGGACAGGAGGCCAGCCCCAGCATTTT.

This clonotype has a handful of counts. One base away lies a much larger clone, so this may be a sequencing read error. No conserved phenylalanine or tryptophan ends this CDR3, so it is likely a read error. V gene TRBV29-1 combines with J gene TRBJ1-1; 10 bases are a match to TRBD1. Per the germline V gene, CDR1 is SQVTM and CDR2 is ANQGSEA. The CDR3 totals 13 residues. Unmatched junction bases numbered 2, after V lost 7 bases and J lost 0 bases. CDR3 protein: CSAGQGVNTEAFS. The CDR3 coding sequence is TGCAGCGCCGGACAGGGGGTGAACACTGAAGCTTTCTCT.

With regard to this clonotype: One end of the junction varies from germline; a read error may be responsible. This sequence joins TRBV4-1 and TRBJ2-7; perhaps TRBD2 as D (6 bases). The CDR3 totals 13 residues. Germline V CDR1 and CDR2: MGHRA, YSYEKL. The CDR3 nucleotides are TGCGCCTGCAGCCAAGGTGTAGCGGAGGAGCAGTACTTC. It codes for CACSQGVAEEQYF.

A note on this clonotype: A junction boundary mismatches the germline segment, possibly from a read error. CDR3: CASILGIPAGGQETQYF. In nucleotides, the CDR3 is TGTGCCAGCATCTTAGGTATCCCAGCGGGGGGACAAGAGACCCAGTACTTC. This chain connects TRBV11-2 to TRBJ2-5, with 9 bases aligning to TRBD2. Germline V gives CDR1 SGHAT, CDR2 FQNNGV. The CDR3 runs to 17 residues.

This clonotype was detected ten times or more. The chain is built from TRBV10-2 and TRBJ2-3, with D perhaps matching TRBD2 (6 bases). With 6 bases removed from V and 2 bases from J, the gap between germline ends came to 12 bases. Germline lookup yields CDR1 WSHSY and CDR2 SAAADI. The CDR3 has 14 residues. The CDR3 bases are TGCGCCAGCAGGCGGGGCCAGCACACAGATACGCAGTATTTT. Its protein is CASRRGQHTDTQYF.

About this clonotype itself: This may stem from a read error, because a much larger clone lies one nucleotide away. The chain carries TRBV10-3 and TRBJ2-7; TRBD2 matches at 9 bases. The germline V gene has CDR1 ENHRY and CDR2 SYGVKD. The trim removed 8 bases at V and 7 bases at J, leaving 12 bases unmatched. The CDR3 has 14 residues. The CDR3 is CAIGGQTSGIEQYF. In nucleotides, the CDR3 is TGTGCCATCGGTGGGCAGACTAGCGGAATTGAGCAGTACTTC.

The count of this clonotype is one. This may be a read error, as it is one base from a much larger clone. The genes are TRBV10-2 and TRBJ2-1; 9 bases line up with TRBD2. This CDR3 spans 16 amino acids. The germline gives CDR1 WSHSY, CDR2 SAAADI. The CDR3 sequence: CASSDVVGLANNDQFF. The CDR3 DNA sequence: TGCGCCAGCAGTGATGTAGTGGGACTAGCTAACAATGATCAGTTCTTC.